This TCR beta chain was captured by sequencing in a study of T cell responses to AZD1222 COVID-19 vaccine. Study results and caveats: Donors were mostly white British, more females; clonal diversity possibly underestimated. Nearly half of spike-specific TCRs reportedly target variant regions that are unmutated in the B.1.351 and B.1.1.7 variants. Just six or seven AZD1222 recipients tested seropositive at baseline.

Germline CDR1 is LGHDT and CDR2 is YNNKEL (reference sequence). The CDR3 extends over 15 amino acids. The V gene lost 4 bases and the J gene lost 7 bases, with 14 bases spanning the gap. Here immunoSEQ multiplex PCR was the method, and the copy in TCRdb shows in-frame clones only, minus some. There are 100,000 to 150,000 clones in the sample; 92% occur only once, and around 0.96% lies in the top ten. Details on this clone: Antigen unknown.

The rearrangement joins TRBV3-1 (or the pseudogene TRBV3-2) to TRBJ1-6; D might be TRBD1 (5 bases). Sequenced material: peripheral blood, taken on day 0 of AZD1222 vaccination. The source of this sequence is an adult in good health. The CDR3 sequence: CASSRTPGRNSPLHF. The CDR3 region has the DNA TGTGCCAGCAGCCGTACACCGGGACGGAATTCACCCCTCCACTTT.